Described below is a single T cell receptor beta chain sequence and its context. What it binds is unknown. The sample belongs to a study of T cell repertoires in cytomegalovirus infection. Study context: Selection of CMV epitopes for the study included recently identified HLA-C-restricted and well-studied HLA-B-restricted ones.

This CDR3 spans 12 amino acids. Germline V lookup: CDR1 SGHTA, CDR2 FQGNSA. With 5 bases removed from V and 8 bases from J, the gap between germline ends came to 10 bases. TCRdb redid the calling of the reads with MiXCR, one entry per CDR3 protein. The sample lists approximately 730,000 distinct CDR3 sequences, roughly a third seen once, with about 20% in the top ten. This receptor was identified in a human donor in good health (CMV status not recorded). Some clones in this sample may be carry-over from other donors' samples. V gene TRBV7-2 combines with J gene TRBJ2-1, with a possible D match to TRBD1 (6 bases). The source material was cultured PBMCs, sampled from culture after CMV antigen stimulation. The CDR3 here is CASSQQGYEQFF. DNA of the CDR3: TGTGCCAGCAGCCAACAGGGTTATGAGCAGTTCTTC.